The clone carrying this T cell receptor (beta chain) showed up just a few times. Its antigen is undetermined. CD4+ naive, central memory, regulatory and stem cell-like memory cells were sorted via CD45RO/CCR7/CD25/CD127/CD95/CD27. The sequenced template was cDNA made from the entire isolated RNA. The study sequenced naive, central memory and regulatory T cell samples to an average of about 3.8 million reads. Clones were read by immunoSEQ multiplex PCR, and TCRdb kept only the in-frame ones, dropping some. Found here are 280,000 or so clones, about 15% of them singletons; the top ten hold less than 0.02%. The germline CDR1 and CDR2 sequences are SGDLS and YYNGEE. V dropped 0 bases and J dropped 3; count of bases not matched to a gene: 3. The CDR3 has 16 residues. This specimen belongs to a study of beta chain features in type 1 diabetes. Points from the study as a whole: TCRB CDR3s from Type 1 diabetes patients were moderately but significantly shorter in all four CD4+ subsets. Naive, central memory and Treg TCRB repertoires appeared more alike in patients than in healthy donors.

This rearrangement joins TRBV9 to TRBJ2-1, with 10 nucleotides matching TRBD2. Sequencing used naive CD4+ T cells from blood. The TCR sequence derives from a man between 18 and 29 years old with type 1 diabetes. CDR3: CASSVAASGSYNEQFF. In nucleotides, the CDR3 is TGTGCCAGCAGCGTAGCCGCTAGCGGGAGCTACAATGAGCAGTTCTTC.